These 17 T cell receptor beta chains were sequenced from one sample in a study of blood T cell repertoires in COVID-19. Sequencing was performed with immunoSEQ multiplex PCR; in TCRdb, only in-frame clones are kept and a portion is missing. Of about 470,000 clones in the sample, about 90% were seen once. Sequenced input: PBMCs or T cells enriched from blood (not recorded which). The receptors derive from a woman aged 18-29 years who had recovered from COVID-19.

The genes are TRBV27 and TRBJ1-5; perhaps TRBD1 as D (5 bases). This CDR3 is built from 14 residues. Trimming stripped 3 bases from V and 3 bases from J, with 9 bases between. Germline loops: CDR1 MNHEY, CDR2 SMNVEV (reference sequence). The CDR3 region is CASSFGGDNQPQHF. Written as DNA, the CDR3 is TGTGCCAGCAGTTTTGGAGGGGACAATCAGCCCCAGCATTTT.

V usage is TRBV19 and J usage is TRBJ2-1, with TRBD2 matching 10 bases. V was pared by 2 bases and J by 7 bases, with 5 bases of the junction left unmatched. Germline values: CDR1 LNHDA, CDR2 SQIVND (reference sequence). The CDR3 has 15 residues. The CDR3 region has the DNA TGTGCCAGTAGTATACGAAGCGGGGGGGCGAATGAGCAGTTCTTC. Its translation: CASSIRSGGANEQFF.

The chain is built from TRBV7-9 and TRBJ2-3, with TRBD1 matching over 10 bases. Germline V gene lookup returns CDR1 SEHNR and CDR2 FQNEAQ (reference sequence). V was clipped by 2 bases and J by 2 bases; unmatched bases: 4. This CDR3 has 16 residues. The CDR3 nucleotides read TGTGCCAGCAGCTTATGGGACAGGGGCTTCACAGATACGCAGTATTTT. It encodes CASSLWDRGFTDTQYF.

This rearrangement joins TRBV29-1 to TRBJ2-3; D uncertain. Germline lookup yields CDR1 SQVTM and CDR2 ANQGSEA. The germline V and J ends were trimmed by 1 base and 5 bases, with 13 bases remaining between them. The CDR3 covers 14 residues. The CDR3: CSVEGFRSLDTQYF. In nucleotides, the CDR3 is TGCAGCGTTGAAGGCTTCCGTAGCTTAGATACGCAGTATTTT.

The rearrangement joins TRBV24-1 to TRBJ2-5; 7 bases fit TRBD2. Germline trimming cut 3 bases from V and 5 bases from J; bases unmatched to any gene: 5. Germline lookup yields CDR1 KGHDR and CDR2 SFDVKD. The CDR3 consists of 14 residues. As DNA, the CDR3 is TGTGCCACCAGTGATCCGGGGGGATCGGAGACCCAGTACTTC. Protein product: CATSDPGGSETQYF.

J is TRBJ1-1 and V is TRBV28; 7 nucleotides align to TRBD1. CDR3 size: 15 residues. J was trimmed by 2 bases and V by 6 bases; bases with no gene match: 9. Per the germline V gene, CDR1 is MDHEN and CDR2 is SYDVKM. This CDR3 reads CASRKPGQPNTEAFF. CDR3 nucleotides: TGTGCCAGCAGAAAACCGGGACAGCCAAACACTGAAGCTTTCTTT.

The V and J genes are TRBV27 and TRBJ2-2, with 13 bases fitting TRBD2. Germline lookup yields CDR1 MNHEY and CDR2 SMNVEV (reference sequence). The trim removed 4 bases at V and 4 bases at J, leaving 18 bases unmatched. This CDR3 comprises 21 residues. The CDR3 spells CASSSPRRPGLAGISTGELFF. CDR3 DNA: TGTGCCAGCAGTTCCCCCCGGAGACCGGGACTAGCGGGGATTAGCACCGGGGAGCTGTTTTTT.

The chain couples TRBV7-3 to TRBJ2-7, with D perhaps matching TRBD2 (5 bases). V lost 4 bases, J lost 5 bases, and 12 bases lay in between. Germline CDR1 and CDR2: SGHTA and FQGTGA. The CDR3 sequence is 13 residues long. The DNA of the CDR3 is TGTGCCAGCAGCTGGGGTTCCGGGGACGAGCAGTACTTC. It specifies CASSWGSGDEQYF.

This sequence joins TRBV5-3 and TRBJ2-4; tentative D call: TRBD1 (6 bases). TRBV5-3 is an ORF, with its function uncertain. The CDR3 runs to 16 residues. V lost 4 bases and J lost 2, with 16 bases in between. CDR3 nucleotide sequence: TGTGCCAGAAGCCACCGGGACACTCGCCCCAAAAACATTCAGTACTTC. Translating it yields CARSHRDTRPKNIQYF.

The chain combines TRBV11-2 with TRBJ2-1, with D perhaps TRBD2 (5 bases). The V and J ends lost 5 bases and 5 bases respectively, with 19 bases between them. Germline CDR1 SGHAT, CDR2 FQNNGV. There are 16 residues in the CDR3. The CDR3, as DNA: TGTGCCAGCAGCCGGACTCCGGGGTCTGTGCACAATGAGCAGTTCTTC. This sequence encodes CASSRTPGSVHNEQFF.

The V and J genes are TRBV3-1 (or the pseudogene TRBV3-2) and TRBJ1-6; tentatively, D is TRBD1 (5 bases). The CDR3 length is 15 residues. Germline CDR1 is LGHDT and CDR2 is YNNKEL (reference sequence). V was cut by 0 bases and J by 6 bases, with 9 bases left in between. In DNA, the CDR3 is TGTGCCAGCAGCCAAGATCAGGGTTTTAATTCACCCCTCCACTTT. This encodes CASSQDQGFNSPLHF.

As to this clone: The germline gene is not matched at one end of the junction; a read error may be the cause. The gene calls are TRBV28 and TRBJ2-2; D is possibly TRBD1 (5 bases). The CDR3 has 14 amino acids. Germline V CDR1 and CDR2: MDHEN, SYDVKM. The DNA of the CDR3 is TGTGCCAGCAGTTTGAGACAGAACCCCGGGGAGCTGTTTTTT. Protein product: CASSLRQNPGELFF. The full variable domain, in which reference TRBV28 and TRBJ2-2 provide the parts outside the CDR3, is DVKVTQSSRYLVKRTGEKVFLECVQDMDHENMFWYRQDPGLGLRLIYFSYDVKMKEKGDIPEGYSVSREKKERFSLILESASTNQTSMYLCASSLRQNPGELFFGEGSRLTVL.

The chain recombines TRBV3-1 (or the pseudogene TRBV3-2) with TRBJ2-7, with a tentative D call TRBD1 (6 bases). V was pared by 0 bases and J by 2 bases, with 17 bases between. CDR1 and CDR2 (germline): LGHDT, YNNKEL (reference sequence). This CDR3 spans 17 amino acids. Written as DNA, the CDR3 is TGTGCCAGCAGCCAAGATTCGCAGGGGTCAATAGCCTACGAGCAGTACTTC. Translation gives CASSQDSQGSIAYEQYF.

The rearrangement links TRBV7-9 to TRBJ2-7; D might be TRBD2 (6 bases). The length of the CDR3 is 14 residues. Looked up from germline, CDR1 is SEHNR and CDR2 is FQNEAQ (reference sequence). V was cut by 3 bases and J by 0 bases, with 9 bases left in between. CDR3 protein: CASSLGGYSYEQYF. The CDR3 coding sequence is TGTGCCAGCAGCTTGGGGGGTTACTCCTACGAGCAGTACTTC.

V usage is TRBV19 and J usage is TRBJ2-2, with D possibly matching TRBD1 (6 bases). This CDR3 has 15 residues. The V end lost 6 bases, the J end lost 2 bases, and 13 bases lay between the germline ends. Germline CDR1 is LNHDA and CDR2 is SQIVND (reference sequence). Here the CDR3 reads CASSRRQDNTGELFF. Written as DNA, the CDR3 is TGTGCCAGTAGCCGTAGACAGGACAACACCGGGGAGCTGTTTTTT.

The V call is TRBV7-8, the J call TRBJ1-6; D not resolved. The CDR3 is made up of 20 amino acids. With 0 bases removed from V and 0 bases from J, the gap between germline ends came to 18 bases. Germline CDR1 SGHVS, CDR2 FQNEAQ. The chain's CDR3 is CASSLAHVELSSSYNSPLHF. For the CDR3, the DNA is TGTGCCAGCAGCTTAGCGCATGTAGAACTCTCGAGCTCCTATAATTCACCCCTCCACTTT.

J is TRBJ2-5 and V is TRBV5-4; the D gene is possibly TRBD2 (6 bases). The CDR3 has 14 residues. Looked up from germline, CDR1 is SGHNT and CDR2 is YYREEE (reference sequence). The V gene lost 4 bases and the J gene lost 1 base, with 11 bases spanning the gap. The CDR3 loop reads CASSLATSQETQYF. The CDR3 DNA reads TGTGCCAGCAGCCTGGCGACTAGCCAAGAGACCCAGTACTTC.